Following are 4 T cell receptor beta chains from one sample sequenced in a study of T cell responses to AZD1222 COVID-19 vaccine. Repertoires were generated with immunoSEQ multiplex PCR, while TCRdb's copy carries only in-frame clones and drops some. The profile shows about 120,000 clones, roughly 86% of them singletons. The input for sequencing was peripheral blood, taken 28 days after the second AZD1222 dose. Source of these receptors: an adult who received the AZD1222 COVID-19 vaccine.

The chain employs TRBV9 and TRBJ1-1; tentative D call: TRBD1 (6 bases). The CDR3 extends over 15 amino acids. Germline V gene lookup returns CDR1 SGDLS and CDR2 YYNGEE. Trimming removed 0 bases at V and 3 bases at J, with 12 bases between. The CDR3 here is CASSVGPDSDTEAFF. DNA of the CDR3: TGTGCCAGCAGCGTAGGTCCGGACAGTGACACTGAAGCTTTCTTT.

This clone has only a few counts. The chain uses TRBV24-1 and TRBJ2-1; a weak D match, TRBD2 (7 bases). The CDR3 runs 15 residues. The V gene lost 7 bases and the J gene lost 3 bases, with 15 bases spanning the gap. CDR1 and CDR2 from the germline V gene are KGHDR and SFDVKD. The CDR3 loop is CATSAGGAVYNEQFF. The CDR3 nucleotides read TGTGCCACCAGCGCTGGGGGGGCCGTCTACAATGAGCAGTTCTTC.

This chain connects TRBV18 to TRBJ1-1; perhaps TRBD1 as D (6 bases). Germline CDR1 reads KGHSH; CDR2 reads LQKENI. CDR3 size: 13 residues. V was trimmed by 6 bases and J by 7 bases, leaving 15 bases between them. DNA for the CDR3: TGTGCCAGCTCGCCCCCGGGGGGCGGTGAAGCTTTCTTT. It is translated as CASSPPGGGEAFF.

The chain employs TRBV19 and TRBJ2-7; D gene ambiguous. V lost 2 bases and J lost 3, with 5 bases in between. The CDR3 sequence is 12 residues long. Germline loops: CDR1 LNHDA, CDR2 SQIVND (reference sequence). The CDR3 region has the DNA TGTGCCAGTAGTATATGGGGCTACGAGCAGTACTTC. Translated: CASSIWGYEQYF.